The 30 T cell receptor beta chains listed next were all sequenced from one sample in a study of CD8 T cells in Susac syndrome. Random-hexamer reverse transcription was applied to roughly 0.5 to 1 ug RNA. MiXCR was run by TCRdb on the immunoSEQ multiplex PCR reads, yielding one entry per CDR3 protein. The repertoire holds approximately 120,000 distinct CDR3 sequences, with about 95% as singletons. Source material: CD4+ T cells from PBMCs. These TCRs come from a human donor in good health.

The rearrangement links TRBV20-1 to TRBJ1-1; 8 bases are a match to TRBD1. The CDR3 spans 13 residues. V lost 6 bases to trimming and J lost 2 bases; unmatched junction nucleotides: 5. Germline CDR1 is DFQATT and CDR2 is SNEGSKA (reference sequence). The CDR3 here is CSAMDRVNTEAFF. Here the CDR3 DNA reads TGCAGTGCGATGGACAGGGTTAACACTGAAGCTTTCTTT.

The chain joins TRBV5-1 to TRBJ1-1, with D perhaps TRBD1 (5 bases). The CDR3 runs 14 residues. Trimming removed 7 bases at V and 1 base at J, with 14 bases between. The germline CDR1 and CDR2 sequences are SGHRS and YFSETQ. For the CDR3, the DNA is TGCGCCAGCTCCTCCCAGGGTGGGAACACTGAAGCTTTCTTT. Translated: CASSSQGGNTEAFF. The whole variable domain, filled in from reference TRBV5-1 and TRBJ1-1, reads KAGVTQTPRYLIKTRGQQVTLSCSPISGHRSVSWYQQTPGQGLQFLFEYFSETQRNKGNFPGRFSGRQFSNSRSEMNVSTLELGDSALYLCASSSQGGNTEAFFGQGTRLTVV.

The chain links TRBV6-2 or TRBV6-3 to TRBJ1-1, with D unclear. V lost 10 bases to trimming and J lost 7 bases, with 16 bases between them. The CDR3 sequence is 12 residues long. CDR1 MNHEY and CDR2 SVGEGT come from the germline V gene. CDR3 sequence (DNA): TGTGCCACCCAAATTCCGGGATTTGAAGCTTTCTTT. Residues: CATQIPGFEAFF.

V gene TRBV20-1 combines with J gene TRBJ1-2, with D tentatively TRBD1 (5 bases). Trimming pared 4 bases from V and 7 bases from J, leaving 10 bases between. The CDR3 sequence is 11 residues long. Germline CDR1 DFQATT, CDR2 SNEGSKA (reference sequence). CDR3 nucleotides: TGCAGTGCTATCTGGCAGGGTGGCTACACCTTC. The encoded protein is CSAIWQGGYTF.

This sequence joins TRBV18 and TRBJ2-5, with 9 bases matching TRBD1. Germline lookup yields CDR1 KGHSH and CDR2 LQKENI. The CDR3 consists of 15 residues. V was clipped by 3 bases and J by 2 bases; unmatched bases: 4. The CDR3 region has the DNA TGTGCCAGCTCACCTCGGACAGGGGAACAAGAGACCCAGTACTTC. Translation gives CASSPRTGEQETQYF.

The V and J genes are TRBV6-6 and TRBJ2-2; 12 bases are shared with TRBD2. This CDR3 spans 16 amino acids. CDR1 MNHNY and CDR2 SVGAGI come from the germline V gene (reference sequence). With V trimmed by 2 bases and J by 5 bases, 3 bases remained unmatched. CDR3 residues: CASSYALAGGTGELFF. Here the CDR3 DNA reads TGTGCCAGCAGTTACGCTCTAGCGGGAGGGACCGGGGAGCTGTTTTTT.

The gene calls are TRBV7-2 and TRBJ1-5, with a tentative D call TRBD1 (5 bases). V was pared by 5 bases and J by 3 bases, with 20 bases between. Germline V gives CDR1 SGHTA, CDR2 FQGNSA. This CDR3 is built from 17 residues. CDR3 DNA: TGTGCCAGCAGCCCAGACGGAACGGAGGGGTTCAATCAGCCCCAGCATTTT. The encoded protein is CASSPDGTEGFNQPQHF.

The rearrangement joins TRBV15 to TRBJ2-1; a weak D match, TRBD2 (6 bases). V lost 9 bases and J lost 7, with 13 bases in between. Per germline, CDR1 LNHNV and CDR2 YYDKDF (reference sequence). The CDR3 consists of 12 residues. CDR3 sequence (DNA): TGTGCCACGGGAAGCGGGCGAAATGAGCAGTTCTTC. It encodes CATGSGRNEQFF.

V is TRBV4-2 and J is TRBJ2-7; 7 bases agree with TRBD2. The V gene's germline CDR1 is LGHNA and CDR2 YNFKEQ. The J segment lost 2 bases and the V segment lost 2 bases, leaving 6 bases of the junction unmatched. The CDR3 extends over 15 amino acids. The CDR3 loop is CASSQSSGLTYEQYF. The CDR3 nucleotides read TGTGCCAGCAGCCAAAGTAGCGGGCTGACCTACGAGCAGTACTTC.

The chain has TRBV24-1 and TRBJ2-4; 13 nucleotides agree with TRBD2. The germline gives CDR1 KGHDR, CDR2 SFDVKD. V dropped 2 bases and J dropped 7; count of bases not matched to a gene: 19. The CDR3 is 21 amino acids. As DNA, the CDR3 is TGTGCCACCAGTGATTGCCAGCCACTAGCGGGAGGGCCGTGTTTGCGTAACATTCAGTACTTC. Its protein is CATSDCQPLAGGPCLRNIQYF.

This chain connects TRBV28 to TRBJ1-2; 10 bases fit TRBD1. The V gene end was trimmed by 6 bases and the J gene end by 7 bases; junction bases not matched to a gene: 5. The CDR3 extends over 13 amino acids. Germline V gives CDR1 MDHEN, CDR2 SYDVKM. CDR3 sequence (DNA): TGTGCCAGCAGAGCCGGGACAGGGGCTGGCTACACCTTC. The encoded protein is CASRAGTGAGYTF.

This chain uses TRBV7-2 with TRBJ2-4; 13 bases are a match to TRBD2. Germline V CDR1 and CDR2: SGHTA, FQGNSA. V was pared by 0 bases and J by 9 bases, with 2 bases of the junction left unmatched. This CDR3 has 15 residues. The CDR3 reads CASSLAGLAGVIQYF. CDR3 in DNA: TGTGCCAGCAGCTTAGCCGGACTAGCGGGAGTCATTCAGTACTTC.

The genes are TRBV29-1 and TRBJ1-3, with D uncertain. V lost 3 bases to trimming and J lost 4 bases, with 7 bases between them. The CDR3 is 12 residues long. The V gene's germline CDR1 is SQVTM and CDR2 ANQGSEA. The CDR3 here is CSVESQGNTIYF. In DNA form, the CDR3 reads TGCAGCGTTGAGTCACAAGGAAACACCATATATTTT.

The V gene is TRBV14, the J gene TRBJ1-2; TRBD1 might be the D (6 bases). There are 15 residues in the CDR3. V lost 0 bases and J lost 6, with 14 bases in between. Germline CDR1 SGHDN, CDR2 FVKESK. This chain's CDR3 is CASSQDGRAGDGYTF. In nucleotides, the CDR3 is TGTGCCAGCAGCCAAGACGGGAGGGCAGGGGATGGCTACACCTTC. The full variable domain, rest sourced from reference TRBV14 and TRBJ1-2, is EAGVTQFPSHSVIEKGQTVTLRCDPISGHDNLYWYRRVMGKEIKFLLHFVKESKQDESGMPNNRFLAERTGGTYSTLKVQPAELEDSGVYFCASSQDGRAGDGYTFGSGTRLTVV.

The chain couples TRBV19 to TRBJ2-3; D call uncertain. CDR1 and CDR2 from the germline V gene are LNHDA and SQIVND (reference sequence). Trimming took 7 bases from V and 5 from J, leaving 16 bases between them. This CDR3 comprises 14 residues. For the CDR3, the DNA is TGTGCCAGTAAAGTCCATCATCTTGGAGATACGCAGTATTTT. This codes for CASKVHHLGDTQYF.

This clonotype was observed a single time. The CDR3 here is CSANRGNDEQYF. In DNA form, the CDR3 reads TGCAGCGCAAACAGGGGGAACGACGAGCAGTACTTC. The chain joins TRBV29-1 to TRBJ2-7; 8 nucleotides agree with TRBD1. The CDR3 is 12 residues long. Germline lookup yields CDR1 SQVTM and CDR2 ANQGSEA. V lost 7 bases to trimming and J lost 5 bases; unmatched junction nucleotides: 7.

The chain recombines TRBV3-1 with TRBJ2-2, with a tentative D call TRBD2 (5 bases). Germline V gene sequence: CDR1 LGHDT, CDR2 YNNKEL (reference sequence). The CDR3 totals 14 residues. Trimming left V 4 bases short and J 7 bases short, with 13 bases between. CDR3 residues: CASSPMIAGGELFF. The CDR3 DNA reads as TGTGCCAGCAGCCCCATGATCGCGGGCGGGGAGCTGTTTTTT.

The chain links TRBV2 to TRBJ2-7; 8 bases are shared with TRBD1. Losses at the gene ends were 4 bases for V and 2 bases for J; bases not matched to a gene: 4. The germline V gene has CDR1 SNHLY and CDR2 FYNNEI. The CDR3 has 14 residues. CDR3 region: CASSALQGAYEQYF. CDR3 in DNA: TGTGCCAGCAGTGCCCTACAGGGGGCCTACGAGCAGTACTTC.

The CDR3, as DNA: TGTGCCAGCAGCCCTCGAATCCGCGAGCAGTACTTC. It translates to CASSPRIREQYF. The chain couples TRBV7-2 to TRBJ2-7; D unresolved. CDR1 is SGHTA, CDR2 FQGNSA, per germline. Trimming removed 5 bases at V and 6 bases at J, with 11 bases between. CDR3 size: 12 residues.

This chain joins TRBV7-9 and TRBJ2-7; maybe TRBD2 (6 bases). Germline V lookup: CDR1 SEHNR, CDR2 FQNEAQ (reference sequence). Trimming stripped 7 bases from V and 6 bases from J, with 22 bases between. This CDR3 is 15 amino acids long. In nucleotides, the CDR3 is TGTGCCAGCACCATAAACGCGGGGCAGAGTGGCGAGCAGTACTTC. Translating it yields CASTINAGQSGEQYF. Drawing the rest from reference TRBV7-9 and TRBJ2-7, the complete variable domain is DTGVSQNPRHKITKRGQNVTFRCDPISEHNRLYWYRQTLGQGPEFLTYFQNEAQLEKSRLLSDRFSAERPKGSFSTLEIQRTEQGDSAMYLCASTINAGQSGEQYFGPGTRLTVT.

The chain joins TRBV5-6 to TRBJ2-1, with 11 bases fitting TRBD1. CDR1 and CDR2 (germline): SGHDT, YYEEEE. V was pared by 0 bases and J by 8 bases, with 4 bases of the junction left unmatched. The CDR3 consists of 15 residues. As DNA, the CDR3 is TGTGCCAGCAGCTTGGTGGGACAGGGGGGGCATGAGCAGTTCTTC. Protein product: CASSLVGQGGHEQFF.

The V and J genes are TRBV3-1 and TRBJ2-1; possibly TRBD2 for D (7 bases). CDR1 is LGHDT and CDR2 is YNNKEL in the germline V gene (reference sequence). This CDR3 comprises 16 residues. Trimming left V 5 bases short and J 1 base short, with 15 bases between. This chain's CDR3 is CASSRSGGASYNEQFF. In DNA form, the CDR3 reads TGTGCCAGCAGCAGGTCGGGGGGCGCATCCTACAATGAGCAGTTCTTC.

The V and J genes are TRBV5-8 and TRBJ1-5; no definite D call. Germline CDR1 and CDR2: SGHTS and YDEGEE. Trimming left V 4 bases short and J 0 bases short, with 14 bases between. The CDR3 spans 16 residues. CDR3 bases: TGTGCCAGCAGCACTGGGGATCGAAATAGCAATCAGCCCCAGCATTTT. This translates into CASSTGDRNSNQPQHF.

This sequence joins TRBV28 and TRBJ2-7, with 9 bases aligning to TRBD2. The CDR3 contains 14 residues. Germline CDR1 and CDR2: MDHEN and SYDVKM. J lost 9 bases, V lost 2 bases, and 8 bases had no gene match. CDR3 protein: CASSLSDLAGPQYF. The CDR3 nucleotides read TGTGCCAGCAGTTTAAGCGACCTAGCGGGACCGCAGTACTTC.

This sequence joins TRBV5-6 and TRBJ2-7, with D perhaps matching TRBD1 or TRBD2 (5 bases each). This CDR3 region has 16 residues. Germline CDR1 and CDR2: SGHDT and YYEEEE. V dropped 4 bases and J dropped 6 bases, with 23 bases sitting between them. The CDR3 sequence: CASSPRDRPTPTEQYF. The CDR3, as DNA: TGTGCCAGCAGCCCCCGGGACCGACCAACCCCCACCGAGCAGTACTTC.

The sample holds one count of this clonotype. This sequence joins TRBV5-1 and TRBJ2-2; 11 bases match TRBD2. CDR1 and CDR2 (germline): SGHRS, YFSETQ. The CDR3 contains 15 residues. Trimming at V came to 2 bases and at J to 3 bases, leaving 0 bases not matched to a gene. The CDR3, as DNA: TGCGCCAGCAGCTTTAGCGGGGGGGACACCGGGGAGCTGTTTTTT. Translated, it gives CASSFSGGDTGELFF.

V is TRBV5-1 and J is TRBJ2-3; 7 bases are shared with TRBD1. V was clipped by 3 bases and J by 2 bases; unmatched bases: 9. Looked up from germline, CDR1 is SGHRS and CDR2 is YFSETQ. This CDR3 spans 16 amino acids. The CDR3: CASSSADRVVTDTQYF. The CDR3 DNA reads as TGCGCCAGCAGCTCGGCCGACAGGGTTGTCACAGATACGCAGTATTTT.

The V gene is TRBV29-1, the J gene TRBJ2-2, with 10 bases aligning to TRBD2. Germline V lookup: CDR1 SQVTM, CDR2 ANQGSEA. The CDR3 is 15 residues long. Unmatched junction bases numbered 9, after V lost 6 bases and J lost 5 bases. The CDR3 DNA reads TGCAGCGTAAAGAGCGGGGGGGCCCGAACCGGGGAGCTGTTTTTT. Amino acid sequence: CSVKSGGARTGELFF.

The chain joins TRBV2 to TRBJ2-3, with D perhaps TRBD2 (5 bases). Trimming stripped 11 bases from V and 3 bases from J, with 12 bases between. Germline values: CDR1 SNHLY, CDR2 FYNNEI. CDR3 size: 12 residues. The CDR3 DNA is TGTGCCGTGACCGGGGTGACAGATACGCAGTATTTT. Translation: CAVTGVTDTQYF.

The chain joins TRBV15 to TRBJ1-3; the D gene is possibly TRBD1 (5 bases). The CDR3 sequence is 15 residues long. Deletions cut 3 bases from V and 2 bases from J, with 11 bases between. Germline loops: CDR1 LNHNV, CDR2 YYDKDF (reference sequence). The CDR3 coding sequence is TGTGCCACCAGCAGGGCGGGGGTAGCTGGAAACACCATATATTTT. It is translated as CATSRAGVAGNTIYF.